These 15 T cell receptor beta chains were all obtained from the same sample, sequenced in a study of CD8+ T cells in alopecia areata. The authors extracted RNA and reverse transcribed it into cDNA as the sequencing template. The assay was immunoSEQ multiplex PCR, and TCRdb's table has in-frame clones only and misses some. This sample has about 120,000 clones and no singletons, with about 18% in the ten largest. Sequenced: lesional skin. The receptor source for this set is a C3H/HeJ mouse with alopecia areata. Strain haplotype (MHC): H2-k.

This clone was seen more than once but under ten times. Here the gene names and germline are mouse. The read terminates 4 residues before the CDR3 end, so the remaining end is supplied by the germline J gene. The chain recombines TRBV13-3 with TRBJ1-4; D is uncertain. This CDR3 has 13 residues. The germline V and J ends were trimmed by 4 bases and 1 base, with 5 bases remaining between them. Germline V gene data show CDR1 as NNHDY and CDR2 as SYVADS. The CDR3 is CASSQYSNERLFF. Partial CDR3 DNA: TGTGCCAGCAGTCAGTATTCCAACGAA.

This clone appeared a few times. The protein given in TCRdb and the translation of the DNA differ at residue 11, and the sequence presented here derives from the DNA. This sequence may be a read error, since a much larger clone differs from it by one base. Germline and genes: mouse. The missing CDR3 end, 3 residues past where the read stops, is filled in from the germline J gene. The chain has TRBV13-2 and TRBJ1-6; 7 positions match TRBD1. TRBJ1-6 is an ORF, with its function uncertain. V dropped 0 bases and J dropped 7; count of bases not matched to a gene: 1. The CDR3 sequence is 14 residues long. CDR1 is NNHNN, CDR2 SYGAGS, per germline (reference sequence). Partial CDR3 DNA: TGTGCCAGCGGTGATGGGGACAGAAATTCGCCC. Encoded protein: CASGDGDRNSP. The full CDR3 reads CASGDGDRNSPLYF.

This clone has just a few counts. The genes and germline here are from mouse. The CDR3 end is not reached by the read, which stops 4 residues before it; the germline J gene fills it in. J is TRBJ2-3 and V is TRBV1; 7 bases map to TRBD2. The CDR3 sequence is 17 residues long. Germline CDR1 NSQYPW, CDR2 LRSPGD (reference sequence). The ends lost 0 bases at V and 2 bases at J; junction bases unmatched: 8. CDR3 loop: CTCSADWAGGAAETLYF. Partial CDR3 DNA: TGCACCTGCAGTGCAGATTGGGCTGGGGGTGCTGCAGAA.

This clone was detected a few times. Gene names are the mouse ones. The CDR3 goes on 4 residues after the read ends, and that part is filled in from the germline J gene. The V gene is TRBV13-2, the J gene TRBJ2-2, with 7 bases aligning to TRBD1. The V segment lost 0 bases and the J segment 2 bases; nucleotides outside the gene matches: 4. Germline loops: CDR1 NNHNN, CDR2 SYGAGS (reference sequence). The CDR3 has 16 residues. This chain's CDR3 is CASGDGGRGNTGQLYF. Partial CDR3 DNA: TGTGCCAGCGGTGATGGAGGCAGGGGGAACACCGGG.

This clone has more than one count but fewer than ten. Mouse germline and gene names are used. The CDR3 extends 4 residues past the end of the read, so its final part is completed from the germline J gene. The chain carries TRBV17 and TRBJ2-3, with D perhaps TRBD1 (7 bases). The V end was cut by 5 bases, the J end by 0 bases, with 12 bases between. The CDR3 contains 15 residues. The V gene's germline CDR1 is MNHDT and CDR2 YYDKIL. CDR3 DNA (partial): TGTGCTAGCAGTCGGCAGGGGGGTAGTGCAGAA. Amino acids: CASSRQGGSAE. The complete CDR3 reads CASSRQGGSAETLYF.

This clone was observed at least ten times. These gene names are mouse names. The read terminates 4 residues before the CDR3 end, so the remaining end is supplied by the germline J gene. The chain carries TRBV13-3 and TRBJ2-4; TRBD1 matches at 8 bases. V lost 3 bases, J lost 2 bases, and 2 bases stayed unmatched. The germline CDR1 and CDR2 sequences are NNHDY and SYVADS. CDR3 length: 14 residues. The CDR3 DNA, read in part, is TGTGCCAGCAGTGCCCAGGGGGCTCAAAAC. Its translation is CASSAQGAQN. Given in full, the CDR3 is CASSAQGAQNTLYF.

For this clone: Gene names follow the mouse nomenclature. The CDR3 protein is CASSFFKFYEQYF. The sequenced CDR3 bases are TGTGCCAGCAGTTTCTTCAAATTCTAT. This chain uses TRBV14 with TRBJ2-7; the D is unclear. The read is 4 residues too short to cover the CDR3 end, so that end is filled in from the germline J gene. The V end lost 0 bases, the J end lost 3 bases, and 7 bases lay between the germline ends. The germline CDR1 and CDR2 sequences are SGHDT and FRDEAV. This CDR3 is 13 amino acids long.

As concerns this clone: Gene names refer to mouse genes. Sequencing ends 4 residues short of the CDR3 end; the germline J gene provides the rest. The chain combines TRBV1 with TRBJ2-1, with a possible D match to TRBD2 (5 bases). CDR3 length: 16 amino acids. The germline V gene encodes CDR1 NSQYPW and CDR2 LRSPGD (reference sequence). Trimming shortened V by 1 base and J by 3 bases, and 13 bases separated the two germline ends. The CDR3 region is CTCSAGTFPLYAEQFF. The sequenced part of the CDR3 DNA is TGCACCTGCAGTGCAGGGACTTTTCCTCTCTATGCT.

As to this clone: All gene names here are mouse names. Sequencing ends 4 residues short of the CDR3 end; the germline J gene provides the rest. The chain carries TRBV19 and TRBJ2-3, with 11 bases matching TRBD1. The CDR3 spans 16 residues. Unmatched junction bases numbered 2, after V lost 2 bases and J lost 0 bases. In germline, CDR1 is FNHDT, CDR2 SITEND (reference sequence). CDR3 protein: CASSMDRGPSAETLYF. The sequenced CDR3 bases are TGTGCCAGCAGTATGGACAGGGGGCCGAGTGCAGAA.

This clone was found many times. The germline and genes are mouse ones. The CDR3 end lies 4 residues beyond the end of the read and is filled in from the germline J gene. The genes are TRBV13-3 and TRBJ2-7; TRBD2 matches at 9 bases. The CDR3 runs 14 residues. V was pared by 5 bases and J by 1 base, with 4 bases of the junction left unmatched. Germline CDR1 reads NNHDY; CDR2 reads SYVADS. The CDR3 spells CASSPTGGSYEQYF. The part of the CDR3 DNA that was read is TGTGCCAGCAGCCCCACTGGGGGGTCCTAT.

A word on this clone: Genes and germline come from the mouse. The read ends 4 residues shy of where the CDR3 ends; the end is completed using the germline J gene. The V call is TRBV31, the J call TRBJ1-4; TRBD1 matches 12 bases. Looked up from germline, CDR1 is GKSSPN and CDR2 is SITVG. V lost 3 bases and J lost 6; bases outside the gene matches: 5. The CDR3 has 15 residues. The CDR3 is CAWRLRDRGHERLFF. CDR3 bases read: TGTGCCTGGAGGCTCCGGGACAGGGGGCACGAA.

This clone was detected only a few times. Gene names are mouse gene names. Coverage ceases 4 residues before the CDR3 finishes, and the germline J gene fills in the end. The chain is built from TRBV1 and TRBJ1-1, with D perhaps TRBD1 (6 bases). From germline, CDR1 is NSQYPW and CDR2 LRSPGD (reference sequence). CDR3 length: 12 residues. Incomplete CDR3 DNA: TGCACCTGCAGTTTCCGGGACAAA. Encoded protein: CTCSFRDK. In full, the CDR3 is CTCSFRDKEVFF.

About this clone: Gene labels here are mouse ones. The read terminates 4 residues before the CDR3 end, so the remaining end is supplied by the germline J gene. The chain recombines TRBV19 with TRBJ2-1, with TRBD2 identical over 8 bases. V dropped 0 bases and J dropped 6; count of bases not matched to a gene: 5. Germline V gene sequence: CDR1 FNHDT, CDR2 SITEND (reference sequence). The CDR3 extends over 15 amino acids. CDR3 protein: CASSIGGWGAAEQFF. The covered CDR3 bases are TGTGCCAGCAGTATAGGGGGCTGGGGGGCTGCT.

This clone appeared a few times. Gene names follow the mouse nomenclature. The read falls 4 residues short of the CDR3 end, and the missing part is taken from the germline J gene. The rearrangement links TRBV31 to TRBJ2-7, with TRBD2 matching over 9 bases. CDR3 size: 14 residues. The germline V gene has CDR1 GKSSPN and CDR2 SITVG. The CDR3: CAWAPGLGVYEQYF. The sequenced part of the CDR3 DNA is TGTGCCTGGGCCCCGGGACTGGGCGTTTAT.

A few counts support this clone. Genes and germline are mouse. The read ends 4 residues early relative to the CDR3; the germline J gene fills the gap. J is TRBJ2-7 and V is TRBV1; 10 positions match TRBD2. Germline loops: CDR1 NSQYPW, CDR2 LRSPGD (reference sequence). The CDR3 contains 15 residues. The CDR3 loop reads CTCSPRLGGPYEQYF. CDR3 DNA (partial): TGCACCTGCAGTCCCCGACTGGGGGGCCCATAT.